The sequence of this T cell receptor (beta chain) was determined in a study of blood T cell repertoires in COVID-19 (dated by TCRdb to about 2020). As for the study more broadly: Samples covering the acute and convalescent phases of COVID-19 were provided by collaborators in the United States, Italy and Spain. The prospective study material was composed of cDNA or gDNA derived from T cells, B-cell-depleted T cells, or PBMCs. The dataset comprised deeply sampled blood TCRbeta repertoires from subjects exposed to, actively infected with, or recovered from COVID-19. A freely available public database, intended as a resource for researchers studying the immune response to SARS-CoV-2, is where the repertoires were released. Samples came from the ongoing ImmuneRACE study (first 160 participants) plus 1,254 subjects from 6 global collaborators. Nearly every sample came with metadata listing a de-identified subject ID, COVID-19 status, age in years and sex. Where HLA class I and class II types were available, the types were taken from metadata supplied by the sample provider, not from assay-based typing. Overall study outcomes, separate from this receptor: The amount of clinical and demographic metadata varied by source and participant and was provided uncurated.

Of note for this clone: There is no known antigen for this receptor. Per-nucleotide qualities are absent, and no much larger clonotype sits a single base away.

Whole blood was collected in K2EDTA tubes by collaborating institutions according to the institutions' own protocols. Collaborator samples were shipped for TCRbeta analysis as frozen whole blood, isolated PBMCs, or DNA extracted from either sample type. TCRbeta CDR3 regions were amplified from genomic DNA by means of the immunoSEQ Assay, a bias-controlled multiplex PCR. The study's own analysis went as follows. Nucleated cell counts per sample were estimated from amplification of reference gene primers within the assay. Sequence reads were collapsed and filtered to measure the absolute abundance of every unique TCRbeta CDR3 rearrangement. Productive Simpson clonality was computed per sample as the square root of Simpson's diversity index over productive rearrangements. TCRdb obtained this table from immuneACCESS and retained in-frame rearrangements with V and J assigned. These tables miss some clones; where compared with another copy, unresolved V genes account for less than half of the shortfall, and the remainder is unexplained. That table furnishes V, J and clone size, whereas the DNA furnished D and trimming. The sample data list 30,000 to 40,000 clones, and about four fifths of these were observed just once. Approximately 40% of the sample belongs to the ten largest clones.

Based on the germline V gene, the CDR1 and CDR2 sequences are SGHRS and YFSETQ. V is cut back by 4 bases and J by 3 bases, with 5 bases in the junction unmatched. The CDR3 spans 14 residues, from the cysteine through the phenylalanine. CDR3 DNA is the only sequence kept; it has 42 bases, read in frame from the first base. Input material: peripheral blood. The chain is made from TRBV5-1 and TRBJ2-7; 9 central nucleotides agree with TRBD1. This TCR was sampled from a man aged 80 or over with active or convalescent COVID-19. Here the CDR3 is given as CASSEGQGRYEQYF. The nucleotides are TGCGCCAGCAGCGAGGGACAGGGTCGCTACGAGCAGTACTTC.